Below are 32 T cell receptor delta chains sequenced from a single sample in a study of fetal and pediatric gammadelta thymocytes (dated by TCRdb to the early 2020s). Reads for this sample came from an Illumina MiSeq. TCRdb recomputed clones from the public reads with CATT; identical DNA rows were then combined. The sample table shows about 350 delta-chain clones, and about an eighth are seen once. The ten largest clones add up to approximately 41% of the sample. The sequenced sample consisted of non-Vgamma9Vdelta2 gamma-delta T cells from the thymus. The cell subset or site label, read with the paper, signifies: CD3+gammadeltaTCR+ thymocytes not co-expressing Vgamma9 and Vdelta2. These receptors all come from a child who underwent cardiac surgery and was recorded as healthy.

With regard to this clone: The protein in TCRdb stems from a much larger clone and differs at residue 3 from this DNA's translation, likely a read error; here the protein is translated from the DNA. The V gene is TRDV3, the J gene TRDJ1; 9 bases match TRDD3. CDR3 length: 19 residues. CDR1 is TVYSNPD, CDR2 GDNSRS, per germline (reference sequence). J lost 0 bases, V lost 3 bases, and 20 bases had no gene match. CDR3 in DNA: TGTGCCTTAAGACGCTGGGGGGATACCCCGAAGGCGTACACCGATAAACTCATCTTT. It is translated as CALRRWGDTPKAYTDKLIF.

In its sample, this clone was seen a few times. A far bigger clonotype differs at one base, so this is likely a read error. This CDR3 is also generated by other DNA sequences in the sample. The rearrangement links TRDV3 to TRDJ1, with 8 bases matching TRDD3. This CDR3 contains 17 residues. The V gene's germline CDR1 is TVYSNPD and CDR2 GDNSRS (reference sequence). V was clipped by 3 bases and J by 0 bases; unmatched bases: 15. The CDR3 DNA is TGTGCCTTCCATGCCCTGGGGGAGTATCAGTACACCGATAAACTCATCTTT. Translating gives CAFHALGEYQYTDKLIF.

A remark on this clone: This likely came from a read error, as a far larger clone is one base away. This sequence joins TRDV1 and TRDJ2; 7 nucleotides agree with TRDD3. CDR1 TSWWSYY and CDR2 QGS come from the germline V gene. The CDR3 length is 16 residues. The CDR3 coding sequence is TGTGCTCTTGGGCTCGAAGGGGGGGATGAGGGAGCACAACGCTTCTTT. Protein: CALGLEGGDEGAQRFF.

To note about this clone: A far more abundant clone sits one base away, making this likely a read error. Within the sample, other DNA sequences also encode this same CDR3. V and J are TRDV2 and TRDJ1; TRDD3 matches at 10 bases. J was trimmed by 2 bases and V by 3 bases; bases with no gene match: 11. The length of the CDR3 is 17 residues. In germline, CDR1 is GEAIGNYY, CDR2 EKD. CDR3 in DNA: TGTGCCTGTGACGGATATTGGATACTGGGGGATACCGATAAACTCATCTTT. This sequence encodes CACDGYWILGDTDKLIF.

A note on this clone: The protein recorded in TCRdb matches a much larger clone and deviates from this DNA's translation at residue 8, suggesting a read error; the protein here is obtained by translating the DNA. V usage is TRDV1 and J usage is TRDJ2; D may be TRDD3 (5 bases). V was cut by 2 bases and J by 0 bases, with 13 bases left in between. CDR1 and CDR2 (germline): TSWWSYY, QGS. The CDR3 loop spans 17 amino acids. DNA for the CDR3: TGTGCTCTTGGGGAAGTTGGGGTGCCGGCTTTGACAGCACAACTCTTCTTT. Amino acid sequence: CALGEVGVPALTAQLFF.

By share, this clone ranks as large. The chain uses TRDV1 and TRDJ1, with a possible D match to TRDD3 (5 bases). Per the germline V gene, CDR1 is TSWWSYY and CDR2 is QGS. CDR3 size: 17 residues. V lost 4 bases and J 0 bases, leaving 18 bases between the germline ends. The CDR3 DNA is TGTGCTCTTGGGGGGCCCCGGGGGGTCCTGAACACCGATAAACTCATCTTT. Amino acids: CALGGPRGVLNTDKLIF.

By share, this clone counts as medium-sized. Compared with germline, one end of the junction differs, possibly owing to a read error. The sample has other DNA sequences that encode this CDR3 too. The chain links TRDV1 to TRDJ1; 8 nucleotides line up with TRDD2. This CDR3 region has 21 residues. The germline V gene has CDR1 TSWWSYY and CDR2 QGS. The CDR3 loop reads CALGELILPTRLLAHTNKLIF. CDR3 nucleotide sequence: TGTGCTCTTGGGGAACTAATACTTCCTACAAGATTACTGGCGCACACCAATAAACTCATCTTT.

In the case of this clone: TCRdb attributes to this sequence the protein of a much larger clone, which differs from the DNA translation at residue 7; a read error is likely, and the protein displayed is translated from the DNA. This chain uses TRDV1 with TRDJ1, with D unclear. The germline V and J ends were trimmed by 0 bases and 5 bases, with 7 bases remaining between them. CDR3 length: 13 amino acids. Germline loops: CDR1 TSWWSYY, CDR2 QGS. The CDR3 nucleotides are TGTGCTCTTGGGGAACTAGTGTTGGATAAACTCATCTTT. This sequence encodes CALGELVLDKLIF.

This clone has more than one count but fewer than ten. A much larger clone lies a single base off, so this may be a read error. The V call is TRAV29/DV5, the J call TRDJ1; 8 nucleotides match TRDD3. CDR3 length: 24 amino acids. From germline, CDR1 is NSMFDY and CDR2 ISSIKDK. The V and J ends lost 2 bases and 4 bases, in that order; junction bases with no gene match: 37. The CDR3 DNA reads as TGTGCAGCAAGTACCTACGAGTCCACTACTTCAGACTGGGGGTTAGTTCCCCCAAACGATAAACTCATCTTT. It specifies CAASTYESTTSDWGLVPPNDKLIF. Using reference TRAV29/DV5 and TRDJ1 for the parts outside the CDR3, the full variable domain is DQQVKQNSPSLSVQEGRISILNCDYTNSMFDYFLWYKKYPAEGPTFLISISSIKDKNEDGRFTVFLNKSAKHLSLHIVPSQPGDSAVYFCAASTYESTTSDWGLVPPNDKLIFGKGTRVTVEP.

Concerning this clone itself: This DNA translates differently at residue 21 from the TCRdb protein, which is that of a much larger clone; a read error is likely, and the protein shown is the DNA's own translation. V gene TRDV3 combines with J gene TRDJ3, with 9 bases lining up with TRDD3. This CDR3 region has 25 residues. Germline V CDR1 and CDR2: TVYSNPD, GDNSRS (reference sequence). The CDR3 bases are TGTGCCTTTAAGTCCCCAAGGTTTCGTATACTGGGGGACCTCCTCGGCTCCTGGGACACCCTACAGATGTTTTTC. Amino acid sequence: CAFKSPRFRILGDLLGSWDTLQMFF.

In the case of this clone: TCRdb's listed protein matches a much larger clone and diverges from this DNA's translation at residue 14, likely through a read error; the protein shown comes from the DNA. V gene TRDV1 combines with J gene TRDJ1, with 9 nucleotides matching TRDD3. The trim removed 0 bases at V and 0 bases at J, leaving 17 bases unmatched. This CDR3 comprises 21 residues. Looked up from germline, CDR1 is TSWWSYY and CDR2 is QGS. The CDR3 region has the DNA TGTGCTCTTGGGGAACTGACCCTACAGCACTGGGGGACCCAGTACACCGATAAACTCATCTTT. Encoded protein: CALGELTLQHWGTQYTDKLIF.

This clone was observed a handful of times. A read error is likely here: a far larger clone is one base away. This sequence joins TRDV1 and TRDJ2; 10 positions agree with TRDD3. V was pared by 1 base and J by 1 base, with 27 bases of the junction left unmatched. Germline V gene lookup returns CDR1 TSWWSYY and CDR2 QGS. The CDR3 spans 25 residues. DNA for the CDR3: TGTGCTCTTGGGGAACCTTCGTTGAGCATCCTACGGGGGATACGCCATCCTTTTTTGACAGCACAACTCTTCTTT. It codes for CALGEPSLSILRGIRHPFLTAQLFF.

Comments on this clone: This DNA's translation differs at residue 9 from TCRdb's protein, which comes from a much larger clone; a read error is likely, and the protein shown is translated from the DNA. The rearrangement uses TRDV1 and TRDJ1; D unclear. Per germline, CDR1 TSWWSYY and CDR2 QGS. The CDR3 has 19 residues. The V end was cut by 0 bases, the J end by 0 bases, with 20 bases between. The CDR3, as DNA: TGTGCTCTTGGGGAACTAGCAATGGTGGTTGGTGGGTACACCGATAAACTCATCTTT. Translated: CALGELAMVVGGYTDKLIF.

By proportion, this clone is hyperexpanded. Additional DNA sequences in this sample encode the identical CDR3. The chain links TRDV1 to TRDJ1; D is uncertain. Trimming stripped 0 bases from V and 8 bases from J, with 31 bases between. Germline lookup yields CDR1 TSWWSYY and CDR2 QGS. The CDR3 has 20 amino acids. Here the CDR3 reads CALGELMALPLQPQFPKLIF. CDR3 nucleotide sequence: TGTGCTCTTGGGGAACTAATGGCTCTCCCCCTGCAACCCCAGTTTCCCAAACTCATCTTT.

This clone is termed large. Other DNA sequences in the sample encode the same CDR3. The chain recombines TRDV1 with TRDJ1; 9 bases match TRDD3. CDR1 is TSWWSYY, CDR2 QGS, per germline. J gave up 0 bases and V 1 base, and 27 bases lay outside the gene matches. The CDR3 length is 24 residues. CDR3 sequence (DNA): TGTGCTCTTGGGGAACGGGGGATCCATATCCGCCTGGGGGATGTGTTAACCTACACCGATAAACTCATCTTT. Its translation is CALGERGIHIRLGDVLTYTDKLIF.

This clone is hyperexpanded. This chain joins TRDV3 and TRDJ1; 7 nucleotides line up with TRDD2. The CDR3 has 19 amino acids. The V and J ends lost 3 bases and 1 base, in that order; junction bases with no gene match: 23. CDR1 is TVYSNPD, CDR2 GDNSRS, per germline (reference sequence). The CDR3 protein is CALVPTFTGLASPTDKLIF. CDR3 coding DNA: TGTGCCTTGGTTCCTACTTTCACTGGCCTCGCGTCACCCACCGATAAACTCATCTTT.

In its sample, this clone was seen a few times. TCRdb's entry gives the protein of a much larger clone, which mismatches this DNA's translation at residue 3, likely from a read error; the protein reported here is translated from the DNA. J is TRDJ2 and V is TRDV1; 12 nucleotides match TRDD3. The V gene's germline CDR1 is TSWWSYY and CDR2 QGS. CDR3 length: 22 amino acids. The CDR3: CAFGDHIPIVLGDTTLTAQLFF. DNA for the CDR3: TGTGCTTTTGGGGACCACATCCCCATCGTACTGGGGGATACCACTTTGACAGCACAACTCTTCTTT.

By share, this clone ranks as hyperexpanded. This same CDR3 is encoded by further DNA sequences in the sample. V and J are TRDV1 and TRDJ1; tentative D call: TRDD3 (6 bases). The V end lost 3 bases, the J end lost 0 bases, and 29 bases lay between the germline ends. The CDR3 consists of 21 residues. Germline assignment: CDR1 TSWWSYY and CDR2 QGS. DNA of the CDR3: TGTGCTCTTGGGGATGGGATAAGCTCTTGGGGATCCGACTATTACACCGATAAACTCATCTTT. Translating it yields CALGDGISSWGSDYYTDKLIF.

This clone has only a few counts. TCRdb pairs this DNA with a much larger clone's protein that differs at residue 13, likely a read error; the protein shown was translated from the DNA. The chain is built from TRAV23/DV6 and TRDJ1, with D uncertain. The CDR3 is 19 amino acids. In germline, CDR1 is NTAFDY, CDR2 IRPDVSE (reference sequence). The CDR3 loop reads CAVPTDPQAGGVYTDKLIF. Written as DNA, the CDR3 is TGTGCCGTGCCAACCGATCCTCAGGCCGGCGGGGTTTACACCGATAAACTCATCTTT.

On this clone: This likely came from a read error, as a far larger clone is one base away. This sample includes further DNA sequences coding for the same CDR3. The chain has TRDV2 and TRDJ1; 9 bases align to TRDD3. This CDR3 has 16 amino acids. Germline CDR1 GEAIGNYY, CDR2 EKD. CDR3 loop: CACDPEYWGKRDKLIF. The CDR3 DNA reads as TGTGCCTGTGACCCCGAGTACTGGGGGAAGAGAGATAAACTTATCTTT.

Of note for this clone: It differs at one base from a far larger clone, so likely a read error. Other DNA sequences from this sample encode an identical CDR3 as well. The V call is TRDV1, the J call TRDJ2, with D perhaps matching TRDD3 (6 bases). This CDR3 region has 17 residues. The germline V gene encodes CDR1 TSWWSYY and CDR2 QGS. The CDR3 here is CALGEVGGPALTAQLFF. The CDR3 coding sequence is TGCGCTCTTGGGGAAGTTGGGGGGCCGGCTTTGACAGCACAACTCTTCTTT.

Judged by abundance, this clone is large. Other DNA variants within this sample encode the same CDR3. The chain has TRDV2 and TRDJ1; 9 nucleotides align to TRDD3. In germline, CDR1 is GEAIGNYY, CDR2 EKD. After removal of 3 bases from V and 5 bases from J, the junction contained 12 bases not matched to a gene. This CDR3 contains 16 residues. CDR3 nucleotides: TGTGCCTGTGACCCCGAGTACTGGGGGAAGAGAGATAAACTCATCTTT. It yields the protein CACDPEYWGKRDKLIF.

Note on this clone: This is likely an artifact of a read error, given a far larger clone one base away. Other DNA variants within this sample encode the same CDR3. V is TRAV23/DV6 and J is TRDJ1; D not resolved. The CDR3 has 19 amino acids. The germline CDR1 and CDR2 sequences are NTAFDY and IRPDVSE (reference sequence). This chain's CDR3 is CAVPTDPQAGGVCTDKLIF. CDR3 bases: TGTGCCGTGCCAACCGATCCTCAGGCTGGCGGGGTTTGCACCGATAAACTCATCTTT.

This clone was detected only a few times. This could be a read error, since a much larger clone is one nucleotide away. The identical CDR3 is also encoded by other nucleotide sequences in the sample. V is TRDV1 and J is TRDJ1, with 8 bases that match TRDD2. Germline lookup yields CDR1 TSWWSYY and CDR2 QGS. The CDR3 spans 21 residues. CDR3 DNA: TGTGCTCTTGGGGAACTAATACTTCCTACAAGATTACTAGCGCACACCAATAAACTCATCTTT. This codes for CALGELILPTRLLAHTNKLIF.

In this sample, this clone turned up a few times. TCRdb pairs this DNA with a much larger clone's protein that differs at residue 23, likely a read error; the protein shown was translated from the DNA. This chain links TRDV1 with TRDJ2, with TRDD3 matching 10 bases. From germline, CDR1 is TSWWSYY and CDR2 QGS. The CDR3 spans 25 residues. The CDR3 region is CALGEPSLSLLRGIRHPFLTAQPFF. In DNA, the CDR3 is TGTGCTCTTGGGGAACCTTCGTTGAGCCTCCTACGGGGGATACGCCATCCTTTTTTGACAGCACAACCCTTCTTT.

This clone turned up a few times. This likely came from a read error, as a far larger clone is one base away. Distinct nucleotide sequences in the sample also encode this CDR3. The rearrangement uses TRDV1 and TRDJ1, with 8 bases aligning to TRDD3. V lost 2 bases and J lost 0; bases outside the gene matches: 26. This CDR3 has 23 residues. Germline CDR1 is TSWWSYY and CDR2 is QGS. CDR3 nucleotides: TGTGCTCTTGGGGAATCAGCTCCTACAGTTCGGGGCTGGGGGACTCCGTACACCGATAAACTCATCTTT. Amino acids: CALGESAPTVRGWGTPYTDKLIF.

This clone is categorized as hyperexpanded. The same CDR3 can be traced to other DNA sequences in this sample. The rearrangement uses TRDV3 and TRDJ1, with 8 bases aligning to TRDD3. Germline CDR1 is TVYSNPD and CDR2 is GDNSRS (reference sequence). V dropped 3 bases and J dropped 0; count of bases not matched to a gene: 15. This CDR3 has 17 amino acids. CDR3 bases: TGTGCCTTCCACGCCCTGGGGGAGTATCAGTACACCGATAAACTCATCTTT. Protein: CAFHALGEYQYTDKLIF. The complete variable domain, with remaining parts taken from reference TRDV3 and TRDJ1, reads CDKVTQSSPDQTVASGSEVVLLCTYDTVYSNPDLFWYRIRPDYSFQFVFYGDNSRSEGADFTQGRFSVKHILTQKAFHLVISPVRTEDSATYYCAFHALGEYQYTDKLIFGKGTRVTVEP.

There are a few counts of this clone. The protein in TCRdb stems from a much larger clone and differs at residue 7 from this DNA's translation, likely a read error; here the protein is translated from the DNA. The genes are TRDV1 and TRDJ1, with 10 nucleotides matching TRDD3. The CDR3 runs to 19 residues. Looked up from germline, CDR1 is TSWWSYY and CDR2 is QGS. Trimming cost V 1 base and J 2 bases; bases outside gene matches: 13. The CDR3 DNA is TGTGCTCTTGGGGAACACCCAGGGGGATACGCTGGTCATACCGATAAACTCATCTTT. It translates to CALGEHPGGYAGHTDKLIF.

A word on this clone: The protein TCRdb gives is from a much larger clone and does not agree with this DNA's translation at residue 6, likely a read error; the protein shown here comes from the DNA. The chain couples TRDV3 to TRDJ1, with 9 bases that match TRDD3. Per the germline V gene, CDR1 is TVYSNPD and CDR2 is GDNSRS (reference sequence). Germline trimming cut 0 bases from V and 0 bases from J; bases unmatched to any gene: 17. The CDR3 has 19 residues. In nucleotides, the CDR3 is TGTGCCTTTAGACGCCGGGGGGATACCCCGAAGGCGTACACCGATAAACTCATCTTT. Translated, it gives CAFRRRGDTPKAYTDKLIF.

As for this clone: The protein recorded in TCRdb matches a much larger clone and deviates from this DNA's translation at residue 14, suggesting a read error; the protein here is obtained by translating the DNA. The V call is TRDV1, the J call TRDJ1; 10 bases fit TRDD3. Trimming cost V 4 bases and J 4 bases; bases outside gene matches: 36. The germline CDR1 and CDR2 sequences are TSWWSYY and QGS. The CDR3 runs to 25 residues. The CDR3 coding sequence is TGTGCTCTTGGGGCCGGAACCCCTCGATTCTTCCCCTTTCTGTATGGGGGATACAGGGACGATAAACTCATCTTT. As protein: CALGAGTPRFFPFLYGGYRDDKLIF.

This clone has only a few counts. V is TRDV1 and J is TRDJ1; TRDD2 aligns across 9 bases. Trimming took 0 bases from V and 0 from J; bases not matched to a gene: 23. The CDR3 runs to 23 residues. The germline CDR1 and CDR2 sequences are TSWWSYY and QGS. The CDR3 reads CALGELGLPTRTGGHPYTDKLIF. Here the CDR3 DNA reads TGTGCTCTTGGGGAACTAGGCCTTCCTACCCGTACCGGGGGCCACCCGTACACCGATAAACTCATCTTT.

There are a few counts of this clone. TCRdb shows a much larger clone's protein in place of this DNA's translation, and the two differ at residue 10, likely through a read error; the protein shown is translated from the DNA. The rearrangement joins TRDV1 to TRDJ2; 10 bases match TRDD3. In germline, CDR1 is TSWWSYY, CDR2 QGS. With 1 base clipped from V and 1 base from J, the junction kept 27 bases outside the gene matches. This CDR3 region has 25 residues. CDR3 in amino acids: CALGEPSLSRLRGIRHPFLTAQLFF. The CDR3 region has the DNA TGTGCTCTTGGGGAACCTTCGTTGAGCCGCCTACGGGGGATACGCCATCCTTTTTTGACAGCACAACTCTTCTTT.